The next 5 T cell receptor beta chains were all read from a single sample in a study of blood T cells in healthy people across ages. Next came a second PCR, run for about 6 to 12 cycles, which used a sample-barcoded 5' primer along with a J-beta primer mix. TCRdb reanalysed the 5' RACE reads using MiXCR and keeps one entry per CDR3 protein. The sample shows more than 1 million distinct CDR3 sequences, roughly 45% of them seen only once. Source material: blood. Source of these receptors: a woman aged 60-70 years in good health.

The V gene is TRBV24-1, the J gene TRBJ2-1; 14 positions agree with TRBD2. The J call may be mistaken, given a closer DNA end match to TRBJ2-7. Germline CDR1 reads KGHDR; CDR2 reads SFDVKD. CDR3 length equals 14 residues. The CDR3 DNA is TGTGCCACCGGGACTAGCGGGAGTAATGATGAGCAGTACTTC. Protein: CATGTSGSNDEQYF.

In DNA form, the CDR3 reads TGTGCCAGCAGTTTAGTAGGACAGGGGGCCCCCGGCTATGGCTACACCTTC. Translation gives CASSLVGQGAPGYGYTF. V and J are TRBV27 and TRBJ1-2; 11 positions agree with TRBD1. Germline values: CDR1 MNHEY, CDR2 SMNVEV (reference sequence). Trimming at V came to 2 bases and at J to 4 bases, leaving 9 bases not matched to a gene. The CDR3 runs 17 residues.

This clonotype was detected once. V gene TRBV28 combines with J gene TRBJ2-5, with TRBD2 as a possible D gene (5 bases). The last part of the DNA fits TRBJ2-7 better; the J call may be wrong. Germline assignment: CDR1 MDHEN and CDR2 SYDVKM. CDR3 size: 15 residues. This CDR3 is CASSPPGLEAYEQYF. The CDR3 nucleotides are TGTGCCAGCAGCCCTCCAGGACTGGAAGCCTACGAGCAGTACTTC.

The chain joins TRBV6-2 or TRBV6-3 to TRBJ1-1; weak D call: TRBD1 (5 bases). V was trimmed by 0 bases and J by 0 bases, leaving 14 bases between them. CDR1 MNHEY and CDR2 SVGEGT come from the germline V gene. The CDR3 is made up of 17 amino acids. CDR3 sequence (DNA): TGTGCCAGCAGTTACTCGAGTAAGGGGAAGATGAACACTGAAGCTTTCTTT. Translation gives CASSYSSKGKMNTEAFF.

V usage is TRBV20-1 and J usage is TRBJ2-1; D is possibly TRBD1 or TRBD2 (6 bases each). Trimming removed 4 bases from V and 6 bases from J, with 10 bases in between. The CDR3 runs 12 residues. Germline CDR1 reads DFQATT; CDR2 reads SNEGSKA (reference sequence). CDR3 amino acids: CSANKGGNEQFF. The CDR3 region has the DNA TGCAGTGCTAACAAGGGGGGCAATGAGCAGTTCTTC.